This T cell receptor (beta chain) was sequenced during a study of cytomegalovirus exposure and HLA in healthy donors. Study-wide background: When 300 to 400 donors were genotyped, 81% of them were found to fall in the Caucasian-associated ancestry cluster. Study findings and constraints: The study assumed roughly uniform donor sequencing depth for presence/absence analyses. Overall, around 160 TCR beta chains were annotated as cytomegalovirus-associated. Researchers left out some V segments, among them TRBV6-2 and TRBV6-3, as indistinguishable.

The PCR had 60 Vbeta and 13 Jbeta primers. TCRdb keeps only in-frame clones here, not all; method: immunoSEQ multiplex PCR. The repertoire consists of around 100,000 clones, with roughly 79% occurring once and the leading ten covering 1.5% to 2%. The V and J ends lost 1 base and 0 bases, in that order; junction bases with no gene match: 14. Germline V gene sequence: CDR1 MGHRA, CDR2 YSYEKL. This CDR3 comprises 20 residues. To note about this clone: What it binds is not known.

The receptor's source is a woman in her thirties or forties in good health and CMV-seronegative. Material: PBMCs. The rearrangement links TRBV4-1 to TRBJ2-2; TRBD2 matches at 7 bases. The CDR3 coding sequence is TGCGCCAGCAGCCAAGGCACGCGTGAGCGGGGCAACGCGAACACCGGGGAGCTGTTTTTT. Residues: CASSQGTRERGNANTGELFF.